This T cell receptor (beta chain) was sequenced during a study of blood T cell repertoires in COVID-19. Study as a whole: Italy, Spain and the United States were the sources of the convalescent and acute COVID-19 samples.

This clone has only one observation. CDR1 is SGHDT, CDR2 YYEEEE, per germline. The length of the CDR3 is 12 residues. V dropped 3 bases and J dropped 8; count of bases not matched to a gene: 3. TCRdb keeps only in-frame clones here, not all; method: immunoSEQ multiplex PCR. This repertoire shows some 260,000 clones, around 87% found once; its top ten account for about 6.9%. The chain combines TRBV5-6 with TRBJ1-2; 8 bases align to TRBD1. The source of this sequence is a woman aged 30 to 39 with acute COVID-19. The source material was PBMCs or T cells enriched from blood (not recorded which). CDR3 nucleotide sequence: TGTGCCAGCAGCTGGACAGGGAGCGGCTACACCTTC. Translation gives CASSWTGSGYTF.